This TCR beta chain is from a study of early T cells in non-severe SARS-CoV-2 infection (dated by TCRdb to the early 2020s). Study-level background: Because TCR sequencing relied on bulk RNA taken from unsorted whole blood, pairing of alpha and beta chains was not possible. Results and caveats for the whole study, not just this receptor: Matching against VDJdb was skewed toward anti-spike CD8 responses, likely underestimated virus-specific expansions, and missed private and CD4 specificities.

A case-control design nested within a healthcare worker cohort in London, UK, was used, with weekly nasopharyngeal swab PCR tests and blood sampling performed. Between 23 and 31 March 2020, the week of the UK lockdown, healthcare workers were enrolled and then followed up weekly for as long as 16 weeks. The protocol used for the library was 5' RACE. Sequencing relied on a NextSeq 500. Unique molecular identifiers were attached to individual cDNA molecules in the TCR library protocol so that sequencing error and PCR bias could be corrected. Both TCR alpha and beta chains were sequenced, and tight co-correlation was observed between alpha and beta sequence abundances in each sample. From the authors' description of their analysis: V gene, J gene and CDR3 annotation of TCR sequences was performed with Decombinator V4. Expanded TCRs were defined as changing significantly between any two time points under a Poisson model with p below 0.0001. TCR abundances were normalised to the total number of TCRs sequenced per sample and were expressed as counts per million. MAIT TCRs were defined by TRAV1-2 paired with TRAJ12, TRAJ20 or TRAJ33, and iNKT TCRs by TRAV10 paired with TRAJ18. VDJdb, accessed on 1 November 2021, was searched for TCRs annotated for CMV, EBV and SARS-CoV-2, and TCRs annotated for more than one antigen were excluded. The public reads were reprocessed in TCRdb via fastp at Q25 and MiXCR, keeping in-frame beta chains. One record per CDR3 amino acid sequence lists the most common genes and DNA. In this record, the V and J calls reflect TCRdb's handling and not the investigators' own analysis. The sample table shows roughly 26,000 distinct CDR3 sequences, and 5% to 6.5% are seen once. The ten largest clones capture 4% of the sample.

This clonotype was counted many times. It has no known antigen specificity. Per-base quality was not reported, and no clone a single base away is much larger than it. Taken from the germline V gene (reference sequence), the CDR1 and CDR2 loops are SEHNR and FQNEAQ. Including the terminal cysteine and phenylalanine, the CDR3 comprises 14 residues. The CDR3 DNA has 42 bases and is translated from base 1. V and J are truncated by 3 bases and 3 bases respectively, leaving an intervening sequence of 12 bases. Sequenced: whole blood. The receptor was isolated from an adult who was a healthcare worker with PCR-confirmed SARS-CoV-2 infection or an uninfected control (not recorded which). The chain employs TRBV7-9 and TRBJ2-7; the D gene assignment is ambiguous. In nucleotides, the sequence is TGTGCCAGCAGCTTGGCAGGAGAATACTACGAGCAGTACTTC. It specifies CASSLAGEYYEQYF.